Only a few counts were recorded for the clone carrying this T cell receptor beta chain. MiXCR, run by TCRdb on the RT-PCR reads, gives a single entry per CDR3 protein. Among approximately 290,000 distinct CDR3 sequences listed, around 20% were seen once. These data belong to a study of response to subunit inactivated influenza vaccine. Material: PBMCs from blood, obtained about 20 months after vaccination. The sequence was collected from a man between 50 and 69 years old who received an inactivated influenza vaccine.

Here the CDR3 reads CSAFGYTF. Here the CDR3 DNA reads TGCAGTGCTTTTGGCTACACCTTC. This chain links TRBV20-1 with TRBJ1-2; D is unresolved. This CDR3 has 8 residues. Germline loops: CDR1 DFQATT, CDR2 SNEGSKA (reference sequence). V was shortened by 5 bases and J by 7 bases, with 2 bases between the two germline ends.